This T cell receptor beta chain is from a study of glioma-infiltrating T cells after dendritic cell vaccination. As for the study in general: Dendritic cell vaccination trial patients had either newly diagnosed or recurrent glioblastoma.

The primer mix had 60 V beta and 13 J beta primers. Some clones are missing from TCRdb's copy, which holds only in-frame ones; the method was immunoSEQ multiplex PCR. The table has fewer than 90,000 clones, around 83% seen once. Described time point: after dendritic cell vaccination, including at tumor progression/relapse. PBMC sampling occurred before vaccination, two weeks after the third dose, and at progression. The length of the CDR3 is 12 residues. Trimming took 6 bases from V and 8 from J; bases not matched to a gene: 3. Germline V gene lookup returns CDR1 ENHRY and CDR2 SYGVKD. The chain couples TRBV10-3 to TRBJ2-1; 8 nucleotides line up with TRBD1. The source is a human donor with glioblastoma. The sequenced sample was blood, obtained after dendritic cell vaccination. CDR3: CAIRGDRYEQFF. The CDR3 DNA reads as TGTGCCATCAGGGGGGACAGGTATGAGCAGTTCTTC.